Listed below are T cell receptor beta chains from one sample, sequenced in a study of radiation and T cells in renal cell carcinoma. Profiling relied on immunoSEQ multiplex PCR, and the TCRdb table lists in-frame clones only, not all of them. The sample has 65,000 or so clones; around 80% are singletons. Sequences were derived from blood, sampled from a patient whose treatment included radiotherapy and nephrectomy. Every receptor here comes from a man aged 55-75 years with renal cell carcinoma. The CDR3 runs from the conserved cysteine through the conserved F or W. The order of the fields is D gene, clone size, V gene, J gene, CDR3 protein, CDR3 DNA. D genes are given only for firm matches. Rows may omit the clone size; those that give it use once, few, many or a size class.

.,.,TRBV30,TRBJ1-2,CAWETAYYGYTF,TGTGCCTGGGAGACAGCTTACTATGGCTACACCTTC
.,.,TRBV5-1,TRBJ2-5,CASSEEETQYF,TGCGCCAGCAGCGAGGAGGAGACCCAGTACTTC
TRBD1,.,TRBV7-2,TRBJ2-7,CASSFEQGRSYEQYF,TGTGCCAGCAGCTTCGAACAGGGGCGATCCTACGAGCAGTACTTC
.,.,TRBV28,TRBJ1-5,CASSWFRDSNQPQHF,TGTGCCAGCAGTTGGTTCAGGGATAGCAATCAGCCCCAGCATTTT
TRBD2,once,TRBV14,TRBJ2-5,CASSPLAGGSSATQYF,TGTGCCAGCAGCCCCTTAGCGGGGGGATCCTCAGCGACCCAGTACTTC
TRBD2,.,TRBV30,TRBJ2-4,CACTGGPGIQYF,TGTGCCTGTACGGGGGGACCGGGCATTCAGTACTTC
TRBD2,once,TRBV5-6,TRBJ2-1,CASRLLTGLANHNEQFF,TGTGCCAGCAGACTACTGACGGGACTAGCGAACCACAATGAGCAGTTCTTC
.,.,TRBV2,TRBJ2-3,CASRRGLSTDTQYF,TGTGCCAGCAGGCGGGGACTTAGCACAGATACGCAGTATTTT
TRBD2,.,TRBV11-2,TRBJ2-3,CASSLVVLAGITDTQYF,TGTGCCAGCAGCTTAGTTGTGCTAGCGGGGATAACAGATACGCAGTATTTT
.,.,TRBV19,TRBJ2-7,CASAAGGISYEQYF,TGTGCCAGCGCGGCAGGGGGGATCTCCTACGAGCAGTACTTC
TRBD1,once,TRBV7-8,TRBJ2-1,CASSLIRGQNEQFF,TGTGCCAGCAGCTTAATCAGGGGGCAGAATGAGCAGTTCTTC
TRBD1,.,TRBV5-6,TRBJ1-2,CASSLTGVDYGYTF,TGTGCCAGCAGCCTGACAGGGGTGGACTATGGCTACACCTTC
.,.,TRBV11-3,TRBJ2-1,CASSLEAGHNEQFF,TGTGCCAGCAGCTTAGAAGCAGGACACAATGAGCAGTTCTTC
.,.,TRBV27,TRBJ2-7,CASSPEDGGYEQYF,TGTGCCAGCAGTCCCGAGGACGGCGGCTACGAGCAGTACTTC
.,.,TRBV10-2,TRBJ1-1,CASRALQITEAFF,TGCGCCAGCAGGGCGTTACAGATCACTGAAGCTTTCTTT
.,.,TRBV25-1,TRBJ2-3,CASSGSGLHTDTQYF,TGTGCCAGCAGTGGGTCGGGACTTCACACAGATACGCAGTATTTT
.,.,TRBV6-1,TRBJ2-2,CASSVSWTLTGELFF,TGTGCCAGCAGTGTCTCTTGGACACTCACCGGGGAGCTGTTTTTT
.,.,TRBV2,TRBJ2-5,CASTVDLKGTQYF,TGTGCCAGCACCGTAGACCTCAAAGGGACCCAGTACTTC
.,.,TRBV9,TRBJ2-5,CASSVGSSDQETQYF,TGTGCCAGCAGCGTAGGGTCGTCAGACCAAGAGACCCAGTACTTC
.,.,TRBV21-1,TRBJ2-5,CARRRGLAGRKKTQYF,TGTGCCAGAAGACGGGGACTAGCGGGGCGCAAGAAGACCCAGTACTTC
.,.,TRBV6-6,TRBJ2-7,CASSSRQYEQYF,TGTGCCAGCAGTTCGAGACAGTACGAGCAGTACTTC
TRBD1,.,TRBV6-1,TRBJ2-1,CAIQGAEYNEQFF,TGTGCCATCCAGGGGGCGGAGTACAATGAGCAGTTCTTC
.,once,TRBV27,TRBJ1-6,CASRGKVYNSPLHF,TGTGCCAGCAGAGGGAAGGTCTATAATTCACCCCTCCACTTT
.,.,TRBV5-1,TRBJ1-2,CASSNMGAAKAFGGYTF,TGCGCCAGCAGCAACATGGGGGCCGCCAAAGCCTTCGGGGGCTACACCTTC
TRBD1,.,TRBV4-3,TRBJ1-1,CASSPGTGPSGTEAFF,TGCGCCAGCAGCCCCGGGACAGGCCCATCGGGCACTGAAGCTTTCTTT
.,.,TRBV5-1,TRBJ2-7,CASSPGDTGLEQYF,TGCGCCAGCAGCCCGGGGGACACGGGTCTGGAGCAGTACTTC
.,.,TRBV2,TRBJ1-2,CASSWDVGYGYTF,TGTGCCAGCAGCTGGGACGTCGGCTATGGCTACACCTTC
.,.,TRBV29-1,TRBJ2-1,CSVGSIGNGFF,TGCAGCGTTGGTTCGATCGGAAATGGGTTCTTC
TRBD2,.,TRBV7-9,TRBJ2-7,CASSVLLAGSIYEQYF,TGTGCCAGCAGCGTCCTACTAGCGGGGAGCATCTACGAGCAGTACTTC
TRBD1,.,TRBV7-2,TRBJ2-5,CASSPGQKTQYF,TGTGCCAGCAGCCCGGGACAGAAGACCCAGTACTTC
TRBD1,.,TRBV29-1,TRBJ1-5,CSVVTGQGDQPQHF,TGCAGCGTTGTCACGGGACAGGGGGATCAGCCCCAGCATTTT
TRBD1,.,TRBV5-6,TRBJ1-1,CASSTTGGRTEAFF,TGTGCCAGCAGCACGACAGGGGGCAGAACTGAAGCTTTCTTT
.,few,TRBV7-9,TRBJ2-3,CASSFGTGTQYF,TGTGCCAGCAGCTTCGGCACCGGAACGCAGTATTTT
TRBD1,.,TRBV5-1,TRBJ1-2,CASSPGTGIEGNYGYTF,TGCGCCAGCAGCCCGGGGACAGGGATTGAGGGTAACTATGGCTACACCTTC
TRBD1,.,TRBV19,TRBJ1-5,CASSIKDRARSNQPQHF,TGTGCCAGTAGTATCAAGGACAGGGCACGAAGCAATCAGCCCCAGCATTTT
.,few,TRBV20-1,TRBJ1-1,CSGVRREAFF,TGCAGTGGAGTAAGAAGGGAGGCTTTCTTT